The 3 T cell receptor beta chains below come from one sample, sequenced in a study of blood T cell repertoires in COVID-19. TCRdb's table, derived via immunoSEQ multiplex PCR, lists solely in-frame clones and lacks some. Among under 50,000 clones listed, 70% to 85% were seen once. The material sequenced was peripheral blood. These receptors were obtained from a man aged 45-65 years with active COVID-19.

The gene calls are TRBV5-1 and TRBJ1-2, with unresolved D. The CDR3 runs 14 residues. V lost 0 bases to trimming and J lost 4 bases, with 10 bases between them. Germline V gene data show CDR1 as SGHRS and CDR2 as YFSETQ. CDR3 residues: CASSLGRSSYGYTF. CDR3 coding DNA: TGCGCCAGCAGCTTGGGCAGGTCTTCCTATGGCTACACCTTC.

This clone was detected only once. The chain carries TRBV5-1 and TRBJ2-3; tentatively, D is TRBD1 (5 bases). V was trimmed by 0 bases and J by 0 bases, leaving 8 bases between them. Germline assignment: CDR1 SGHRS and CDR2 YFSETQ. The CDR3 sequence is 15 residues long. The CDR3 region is CASSLVQGSTDTQYF. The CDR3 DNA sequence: TGCGCCAGCAGCTTGGTGCAGGGAAGCACAGATACGCAGTATTTT.

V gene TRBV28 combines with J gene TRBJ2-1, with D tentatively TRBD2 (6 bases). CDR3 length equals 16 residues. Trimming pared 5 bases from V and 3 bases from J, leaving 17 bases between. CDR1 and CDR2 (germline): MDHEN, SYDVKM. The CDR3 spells CASSPPGSIGYNEQFF. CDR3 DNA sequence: TGTGCCAGCAGTCCACCCGGGAGTATTGGCTACAATGAGCAGTTCTTC.